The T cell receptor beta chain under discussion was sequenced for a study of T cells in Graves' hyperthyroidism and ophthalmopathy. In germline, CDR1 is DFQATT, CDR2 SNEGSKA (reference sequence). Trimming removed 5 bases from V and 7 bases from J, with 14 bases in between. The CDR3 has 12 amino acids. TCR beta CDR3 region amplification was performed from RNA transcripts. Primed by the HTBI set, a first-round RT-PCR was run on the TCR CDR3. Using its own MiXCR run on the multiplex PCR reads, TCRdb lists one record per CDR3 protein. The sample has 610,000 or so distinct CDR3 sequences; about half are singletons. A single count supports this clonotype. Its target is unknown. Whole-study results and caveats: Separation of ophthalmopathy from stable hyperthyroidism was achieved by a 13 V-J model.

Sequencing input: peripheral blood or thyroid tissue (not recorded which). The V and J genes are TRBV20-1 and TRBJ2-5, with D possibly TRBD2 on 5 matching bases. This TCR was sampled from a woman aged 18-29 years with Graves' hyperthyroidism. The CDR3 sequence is CSARGHFGTQYF. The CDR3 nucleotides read TGCAGTGCTCGAGGGCACTTCGGGACCCAGTACTTC.